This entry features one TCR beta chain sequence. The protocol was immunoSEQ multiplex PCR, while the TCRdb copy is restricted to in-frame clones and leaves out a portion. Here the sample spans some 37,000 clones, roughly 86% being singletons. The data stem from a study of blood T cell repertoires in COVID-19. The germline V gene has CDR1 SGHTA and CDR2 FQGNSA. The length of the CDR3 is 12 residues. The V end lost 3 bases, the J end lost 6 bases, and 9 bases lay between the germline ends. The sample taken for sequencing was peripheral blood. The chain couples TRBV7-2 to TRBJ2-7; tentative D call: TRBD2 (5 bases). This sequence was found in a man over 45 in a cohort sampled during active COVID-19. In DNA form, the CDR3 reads TGTGCCAGCAGCTTTAGTGGGAGCGAGCAGTACTTC. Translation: CASSFSGSEQYF.